One sample yielded the 3 T cell receptor beta chains listed below, sequenced in a study of T-cell reconstitution after alpha-beta-depleted transplantation in children. Unique molecular identifiers were used in preparing the TCRbeta library. TCRdb reprocessed the PCR reads with MiXCR, giving one entry per CDR3 protein. The sample holds around 960,000 distinct CDR3 sequences; about 29% are singletons and the top ten take roughly 30%. Sequenced material: PBMCs, mostly from graft donor cells, taken 360 days after TCRalphabeta/CD19-depleted stem cell transplant. The receptors shown here come from a boy under two years old who had a stem cell transplant for SCID, so the T cells may come from the graft donor.

The chain recombines TRBV5-1 with TRBJ2-7; weak D call: TRBD1 (5 bases). The germline gives CDR1 SGHRS, CDR2 YFSETQ. CDR3 length: 14 residues. V lost 4 bases and J lost 3, with 14 bases in between. The CDR3 loop reads CASSAQGRNYEQYF. The CDR3 coding sequence is TGCGCCAGCAGCGCCCAGGGTCGAAACTACGAGCAGTACTTC. Using reference TRBV5-1 and TRBJ2-7 for the parts outside the CDR3, the full variable domain is KAGVTQTPRYLIKTRGQQVTLSCSPISGHRSVSWYQQTPGQGLQFLFEYFSETQRNKGNFPGRFSGRQFSNSRSEMNVSTLELGDSALYLCASSAQGRNYEQYFGPGTRLTVT.

This clonotype was seen a handful of times. V and J are TRBV25-1 and TRBJ1-2; 9 nucleotides align to TRBD1. The CDR3 is 15 residues long. The J segment lost 3 bases and the V segment lost 1 base, leaving 3 bases of the junction unmatched. Germline lookup yields CDR1 MGHDK and CDR2 SYGVNS. Written as DNA, the CDR3 is TGTGCCAGCAGTGAATCTGGGACAGGGTACTATGGCTACACCTTC. This translates into CASSESGTGYYGYTF.

The gene calls are TRBV20-1 and TRBJ1-6, with D possibly TRBD1 on 5 matching bases. CDR3 size: 15 residues. Germline CDR1 DFQATT, CDR2 SNEGSKA (reference sequence). Trimming took 3 bases from V and 6 from J, leaving 15 bases between them. The CDR3 loop reads CSASPAGPVNSPLHF. The CDR3 coding sequence is TGCAGTGCTAGCCCAGCAGGGCCGGTTAATTCACCCCTCCACTTT.